The 8 T cell receptor beta chains presented below share a single source sample, sequenced in a study of blood T cell repertoires in COVID-19. Produced via immunoSEQ multiplex PCR; TCRdb's table is partial and in-frame only. The data show fewer than 200,000 clones, around four fifths seen once. Source material: peripheral blood. These receptor sequences come from a woman older than 75 with acute or convalescent COVID-19.

V and J are TRBV5-1 and TRBJ1-1; D may be TRBD1 (6 bases). CDR1 SGHRS and CDR2 YFSETQ come from the germline V gene. The CDR3 length is 16 residues. The V and J ends lost 0 bases and 1 base respectively, with 13 bases between them. The chain's CDR3 is CASSLVGQLQNTEAFF. CDR3 bases: TGCGCCAGCAGCTTGGTCGGACAGCTACAGAACACTGAAGCTTTCTTT. Variable domain in full (rest from reference TRBV5-1 and TRBJ1-1): KAGVTQTPRYLIKTRGQQVTLSCSPISGHRSVSWYQQTPGQGLQFLFEYFSETQRNKGNFPGRFSGRQFSNSRSEMNVSTLELGDSALYLCASSLVGQLQNTEAFFGQGTRLTVV.

V is TRBV7-9 and J is TRBJ1-1; maybe TRBD1 (6 bases). Germline assignment: CDR1 SEHNR and CDR2 FQNEAQ (reference sequence). This CDR3 has 14 residues. The ends were cut back, 1 base at V and 2 bases at J, with 8 bases in the middle. The CDR3 DNA reads as TGTGCCAGCAGCTTAGGGACAGCAAACACTGAAGCTTTCTTT. As protein: CASSLGTANTEAFF.

The chain combines TRBV7-2 with TRBJ1-2; 8 positions match TRBD1. CDR3 size: 12 residues. With 8 bases clipped from V and 4 bases from J, the junction kept 3 bases outside the gene matches. Germline V gene sequence: CDR1 SGHTA, CDR2 FQGNSA. The CDR3 DNA follows: TGTGCCAGCTCAGGGGGCGGCTATGGCTACACCTTC. Amino acid sequence: CASSGGGYGYTF. The whole variable domain, filled in from reference TRBV7-2 and TRBJ1-2, reads GAGVSQSPSNKVTEKGKDVELRCDPISGHTALYWYRQSLGQGLEFLIYFQGNSAPDKSGLPSDRFSAERTGGSVSTLTIQRTQQEDSAVYLCASSGGGYGYTFGSGTRLTVV.

The chain has TRBV15 and TRBJ1-1; the D is unclear. CDR3 size: 13 residues. Germline CDR1 reads LNHNV; CDR2 reads YYDKDF (reference sequence). With 4 bases removed from V and 2 bases from J, the gap between germline ends came to 8 bases. In DNA, the CDR3 is TGTGCCACCAGCAAAGAAGCAAACACTGAAGCTTTCTTT. It specifies CATSKEANTEAFF.

This sequence joins TRBV5-4 and TRBJ1-1; TRBD1 aligns across 8 bases. Germline V gene lookup returns CDR1 SGHNT and CDR2 YYREEE (reference sequence). The CDR3 runs 15 residues. V was clipped by 4 bases and J by 3 bases; unmatched bases: 8. The DNA of the CDR3 is TGTGCCAGCAGCGGACAGGGTAAAGGGGACACTGAAGCTTTCTTT. Translation gives CASSGQGKGDTEAFF.

J is TRBJ2-3 and V is TRBV5-1, with 10 bases identical to TRBD2. Trimming cost V 4 bases and J 4 bases; bases outside gene matches: 6. This CDR3 has 15 amino acids. Germline values: CDR1 SGHRS, CDR2 YFSETQ. DNA of the CDR3: TGCGCCAGCAGCGATTTAGCGGGAGGCCCAGATACGCAGTATTTT. Translation gives CASSDLAGGPDTQYF.

The chain combines TRBV11-2 with TRBJ2-1; 8 bases are shared with TRBD2. The germline V gene has CDR1 SGHAT and CDR2 FQNNGV. V dropped 1 base and J dropped 4; count of bases not matched to a gene: 15. CDR3 size: 19 residues. The CDR3 DNA reads as TGTGCCAGCAGCTTAGTGTGGGCTACTGCGGGAGGACTGTACAATGAGCAGTTCTTC. This translates into CASSLVWATAGGLYNEQFF.

The J gene is TRBJ2-7, the V gene TRBV11-2; 7 bases align to TRBD1. The CDR3 runs to 16 residues. Germline V lookup: CDR1 SGHAT, CDR2 FQNNGV. Trimming at V came to 1 base and at J to 4 bases, leaving 10 bases not matched to a gene. The CDR3 nucleotides read TGTGCCAGCAGCTTAGTCCGAGGGGGCCGGTGGTACGAGCAGTACTTC. Its translation: CASSLVRGGRWYEQYF.